This T cell receptor beta chain originates from a study of beta chain features in type 1 diabetes. Study-level results: Reads derived from cDNA could over-represent cells showing high TCR expression. In every one of the four CD4+ subsets, TCRB CDR3s were moderately but significantly shorter in Type 1 diabetes patients.

The CDR3 length is 13 residues. Trimming removed 11 bases from V and 4 bases from J, with 16 bases in between. CDR1 is MDHEN and CDR2 is SYDVKM in the germline V gene. As to this clone: Its matching antigen is unknown.

As every portion of the isolated RNA was reverse transcribed, the sequencing read expressed TCRB transcripts. Clones were sequenced by immunoSEQ multiplex PCR, and TCRdb holds only the in-frame ones, with some missing. The sample comprises 40,000 or so clones, roughly half of which are singletons, and more than 2% rests with the top ten. The clonotype was recovered from a woman aged 18-30 years in good health. The specimen sequenced was Tregs from blood. The chain recombines TRBV28 with TRBJ2-3, with TRBD2 as a possible D gene (5 bases). The CDR3 DNA reads TGTGCCCTTGGCGGGTCGCGTCCAGATACGCAGTATTTT. Protein product: CALGGSRPDTQYF.